What follows are 8 T cell receptor beta chains derived from one specimen sequenced in a study of blood T cell repertoires in COVID-19. TCRdb's table, derived via immunoSEQ multiplex PCR, lists solely in-frame clones and lacks some. Seen here are some 140,000 clones, around three quarters observed once, and the top ten hold approximately 1.8%. Sample: peripheral blood. The source is an older man with acute or convalescent COVID-19.

This rearrangement joins TRBV7-9 to TRBJ2-1; 8 nucleotides line up with TRBD2. Germline CDR1 and CDR2: SEHNR and FQNEAQ (reference sequence). This CDR3 is built from 16 residues. Trimming took 3 bases from V and 7 from J; bases not matched to a gene: 11. The CDR3 spells CASSFPTSVKPNEQFF. The CDR3, as DNA: TGTGCCAGCAGCTTCCCGACTAGCGTCAAACCTAATGAGCAGTTCTTC.

V and J are TRBV7-2 and TRBJ1-2, with unresolved D. V was trimmed by 4 bases and J by 4 bases, leaving 10 bases between them. The germline V gene has CDR1 SGHTA and CDR2 FQGNSA. This CDR3 contains 13 residues. The CDR3 bases are TGTGCCAGCAGCTCAAGAAACATCTATGGCTACACCTTC. This sequence encodes CASSSRNIYGYTF. Full variable domain (remainder filled in from reference TRBV7-2 and TRBJ1-2): GAGVSQSPSNKVTEKGKDVELRCDPISGHTALYWYRQSLGQGLEFLIYFQGNSAPDKSGLPSDRFSAERTGGSVSTLTIQRTQQEDSAVYLCASSSRNIYGYTFGSGTRLTVV.

The J gene is TRBJ2-5, the V gene TRBV7-2, with D unresolved. Trimming pared 2 bases from V and 5 bases from J, leaving 6 bases between. The CDR3 has 12 residues. CDR1 is SGHTA, CDR2 FQGNSA, per germline. The CDR3 DNA sequence: TGTGCCAGCAGCTTATCATTGGAGACCCAGTACTTC. Protein product: CASSLSLETQYF.

The chain links TRBV28 to TRBJ1-5; D perhaps matches TRBD1 (5 bases). This CDR3 is built from 15 residues. The germline V gene encodes CDR1 MDHEN and CDR2 SYDVKM. The germline V and J ends were trimmed by 3 bases and 6 bases, with 15 bases remaining between them. CDR3 sequence: CASSFAWGVGQPQHF. CDR3 nucleotides: TGTGCCAGCAGTTTTGCTTGGGGGGTCGGTCAGCCCCAGCATTTT.

The chain links TRBV10-3 to TRBJ1-1; D not resolved. V lost 6 bases and J lost 0, with 11 bases in between. Germline assignment: CDR1 ENHRY and CDR2 SYGVKD. This CDR3 has 14 residues. The CDR3: CAISNVQMNTEAFF. In nucleotides, the CDR3 is TGTGCCATCAGCAACGTCCAGATGAACACTGAAGCTTTCTTT.

The rearrangement links TRBV10-2 to TRBJ2-3, with 11 positions matching TRBD2. Germline CDR1 reads WSHSY; CDR2 reads SAAADI. V trimming: 7 bases; J trimming: 10 bases; junction bases outside the gene matches: 10. The CDR3 is 14 residues long. DNA for the CDR3: TGCGCCAGCAACCTTAGCGGGGGGGCGCGTTCGCAGTATTTT. This sequence encodes CASNLSGGARSQYF.

The genes are TRBV7-6 and TRBJ2-2; 8 positions match TRBD2. With 1 base clipped from V and 2 bases from J, the junction kept 9 bases outside the gene matches. Per the germline V gene, CDR1 is SGHVS and CDR2 is FNYEAQ. This CDR3 contains 18 residues. CDR3 bases: TGTGCCAGCAGCTTAGTATCTATGGCGGGGGGAAACACCGGGGAGCTGTTTTTT. Its protein product is CASSLVSMAGGNTGELFF.

CDR3 amino acids: CASSLGTGLAGELFF. For the CDR3, the DNA is TGTGCCAGCAGCTTAGGGACAGGGCTCGCCGGGGAGCTGTTTTTT. This chain links TRBV7-9 with TRBJ2-2; 8 nucleotides agree with TRBD1. The CDR3 is 15 residues long. Looked up from germline, CDR1 is SEHNR and CDR2 is FQNEAQ (reference sequence). J was trimmed by 6 bases and V by 1 base; bases with no gene match: 4.